Sequencing of this T cell receptor beta chain was carried out in a study of STAT5B mutations in CD4+ large granular lymphocyte leukemia. The assay was immunoSEQ multiplex PCR, and TCRdb's table has in-frame clones only and misses some. This table has 40,000 to 45,000 clones, roughly 80% appearing once. Trimming cost V 0 bases and J 6 bases, with 18 bases left between them. The CDR3 extends over 15 amino acids. CDR1 is GTSNPN, CDR2 SVGIG, per germline (reference sequence). This clone was detected once. Its antigen is unidentified. General study findings and limits: Main leukemic clonotypes were patient-specific, but approximately 27% appeared at low frequency elsewhere.

The V call is TRBV30, the J call TRBJ2-7; D remains unclear. The specimen sequenced was CD4+ T cells from blood buffy coats. This TCR was recovered from a human donor in good health. The CDR3 DNA follows: TGTGCCTGGAGTGTACTGGCAAACAACCTCGGCGAGCAGTACTTC. The encoded protein is CAWSVLANNLGEQYF.